The 29 T cell receptor beta chains below all came from one sample that was sequenced in a study of blood T cell repertoires in COVID-19. Assay used: immunoSEQ multiplex PCR; TCRdb lists only in-frame clones, some missing. The sample records fewer than 80,000 clones, around 89% being singletons. The sequenced material came from peripheral blood. These receptors were taken from a human donor in a cohort sampled during active COVID-19.

The chain carries TRBV7-2 and TRBJ2-1; D gene ambiguous. Germline-derived CDR1 and CDR2 are SGHTA and FQGNSA. The CDR3 has 15 residues. The V and J ends lost 5 bases and 0 bases respectively, with 11 bases between them. The CDR3 DNA follows: TGTGCCAGCAGCCGTAGTAGGAGCTCCTACAATGAGCAGTTCTTC. Translation gives CASSRSRSSYNEQFF. The variable domain in full, completed from reference TRBV7-2 and TRBJ2-1, reads GAGVSQSPSNKVTEKGKDVELRCDPISGHTALYWYRQSLGQGLEFLIYFQGNSAPDKSGLPSDRFSAERTGGSVSTLTIQRTQQEDSAVYLCASSRSRSSYNEQFFGPGTRLTVL.

The V gene is TRBV14, the J gene TRBJ2-5; maybe TRBD2 (7 bases). Per germline, CDR1 SGHDN and CDR2 FVKESK. The CDR3 contains 16 residues. V was pared by 4 bases and J by 5 bases, with 20 bases between. The CDR3 region is CASSPTLGGGYETQYF. For the CDR3, the DNA is TGTGCCAGCAGCCCTACCCTAGGGGGGGGCTATGAGACCCAGTACTTC. Filled out from reference TRBV14 and TRBJ2-5, the complete variable domain reads EAGVTQFPSHSVIEKGQTVTLRCDPISGHDNLYWYRRVMGKEIKFLLHFVKESKQDESGMPNNRFLAERTGGTYSTLKVQPAELEDSGVYFCASSPTLGGGYETQYFGPGTRLLVL.

The V call is TRBV3-1 (or the pseudogene TRBV3-2), the J call TRBJ2-3; D possibly corresponds to TRBD2 (6 bases). V dropped 3 bases and J dropped 11 bases, with 18 bases sitting between them. The germline gives CDR1 LGHDT, CDR2 YNNKEL (reference sequence). The CDR3 contains 14 residues. The CDR3 sequence is CASSHPDGGGMQYF. The CDR3, as DNA: TGTGCCAGCAGCCACCCGGACGGCGGCGGGATGCAGTATTTT.

The chain carries TRBV5-1 and TRBJ1-2, with 8 positions matching TRBD1. Trimming removed 0 bases from V and 4 bases from J; junction bases left unmatched: 5. This CDR3 spans 15 amino acids. Germline CDR1 and CDR2: SGHRS and YFSETQ. The CDR3 bases are TGCGCCAGCAGCTTGGCGACAGGGGAAGGCTATGGCTACACCTTC. Residues: CASSLATGEGYGYTF. The full variable domain, its missing parts supplied by reference TRBV5-1 and TRBJ1-2, is KAGVTQTPRYLIKTRGQQVTLSCSPISGHRSVSWYQQTPGQGLQFLFEYFSETQRNKGNFPGRFSGRQFSNSRSEMNVSTLELGDSALYLCASSLATGEGYGYTFGSGTRLTVV.

V and J are TRBV5-1 and TRBJ1-1; possible D gene TRBD1, 6 bases. Germline lookup yields CDR1 SGHRS and CDR2 YFSETQ. This CDR3 is built from 14 residues. Trimming took off 4 bases at V and 2 bases at J, with 12 bases between the two ends. The CDR3 nucleotides are TGCGCCAGCAGCCCAGGGACATTAAACACTGAAGCTTTCTTT. It codes for CASSPGTLNTEAFF.

This chain joins TRBV4-2 and TRBJ2-1, with 7 bases identical to TRBD2. The CDR3 contains 17 residues. After removal of 1 base from V and 3 bases from J, the junction contained 9 bases not matched to a gene. Germline V lookup: CDR1 LGHNA, CDR2 YNFKEQ. In DNA form, the CDR3 reads TGTGCCAGCAGCCAAGGAACCGGGGGGATTGTCTACAATGAGCAGTTCTTC. It specifies CASSQGTGGIVYNEQFF.

DNA of the CDR3: TGTGCCAGCAGTCCTGACTCCGGGACAGGGGGTTTAACCTACGAGCAGTACTTC. Its translation: CASSPDSGTGGLTYEQYF. This chain links TRBV6-6 with TRBJ2-7; TRBD1 agrees at 11 bases. The CDR3 is made up of 18 amino acids. V gave up 5 bases and J gave up 2 bases; unmatched junction bases: 14. Germline lookup yields CDR1 MNHNY and CDR2 SVGAGI (reference sequence).

The CDR3 coding sequence is TGCAGCGTGGGAACAGGGGCCAATCAGCCCCAGCATTTT. Amino acids: CSVGTGANQPQHF. This sequence joins TRBV29-1 and TRBJ1-5, with TRBD1 identical over 7 bases. From germline, CDR1 is SQVTM and CDR2 ANQGSEA. The CDR3 covers 13 residues. J gave up 3 bases and V 6 bases, and 5 bases lay outside the gene matches.

The rearrangement links TRBV7-9 to TRBJ1-2, with D perhaps matching TRBD1 (6 bases). Germline CDR1 reads SEHNR; CDR2 reads FQNEAQ (reference sequence). Trimming removed 5 bases at V and 1 base at J, with 8 bases between. CDR3 length: 13 residues. CDR3: CASSAQGNYGYTF. CDR3 in DNA: TGTGCCAGCAGCGCACAGGGTAACTATGGCTACACCTTC. The full variable domain, with the rest looked up from reference TRBV7-9 and TRBJ1-2, is DTGVSQNPRHKITKRGQNVTFRCDPISEHNRLYWYRQTLGQGPEFLTYFQNEAQLEKSRLLSDRFSAERPKGSFSTLEIQRTEQGDSAMYLCASSAQGNYGYTFGSGTRLTVV.

The chain recombines TRBV27 with TRBJ2-1; 9 bases are shared with TRBD1. Germline-derived CDR1 and CDR2 are MNHEY and SMNVEV (reference sequence). This CDR3 comprises 15 residues. The V gene end was trimmed by 5 bases and the J gene end by 7 bases; junction bases not matched to a gene: 9. CDR3 sequence: CASSPWTGESNEQFF. CDR3 sequence (DNA): TGTGCCAGCAGTCCTTGGACAGGGGAAAGTAATGAGCAGTTCTTC.

V and J are TRBV5-1 and TRBJ1-1; D ambiguous. Germline V lookup: CDR1 SGHRS, CDR2 YFSETQ. This CDR3 region has 14 residues. The V gene lost 4 bases and the J gene lost 1 base, with 11 bases spanning the gap. The CDR3 here is CASSVIGANTEAFF. The CDR3 region has the DNA TGCGCCAGCAGCGTGATCGGAGCGAACACTGAAGCTTTCTTT.

This clone was recorded a few times. The genes are TRBV19 and TRBJ2-1; 8 positions match TRBD2. The length of the CDR3 is 18 residues. Germline CDR1 and CDR2: LNHDA and SQIVND (reference sequence). Trimming at V came to 0 bases and at J to 3 bases, leaving 10 bases not matched to a gene. The CDR3 DNA reads TGTGCCAGTAGTATAGATCCCCCGGGACTAGTGTACTACAATGAGCAGTTCTTC. Its translation: CASSIDPPGLVYYNEQFF. The whole variable domain, filled in from reference TRBV19 and TRBJ2-1, reads DGGITQSPKYLFRKEGQNVTLSCEQNLNHDAMYWYRQDPGQGLRLIYYSQIVNDFQKGDIAEGYSVSREKKESFPLTVTSAQKNPTAFYLCASSIDPPGLVYYNEQFFGPGTRLTVL.

The chain employs TRBV29-1 and TRBJ2-1; tentatively, D is TRBD1 (6 bases). Germline CDR1 reads SQVTM; CDR2 reads ANQGSEA. The CDR3 loop spans 13 amino acids. Trimming removed 4 bases at V and 10 bases at J, with 17 bases between. CDR3 region: CSVGTQGPREQFF. The CDR3 nucleotides are TGCAGCGTTGGCACTCAGGGGCCCCGGGAGCAGTTCTTC.

The chain carries TRBV10-1 and TRBJ2-5; TRBD2 aligns across 10 bases. The V segment lost 3 bases and the J segment 7 bases; nucleotides outside the gene matches: 5. The CDR3 extends over 14 amino acids. The germline V gene encodes CDR1 WNHNN and CDR2 SYGVQD (reference sequence). The CDR3 here is CASSETSGVRTQYF. In nucleotides, the CDR3 is TGCGCCAGCAGTGAAACTAGCGGGGTGAGGACCCAGTACTTC.

The genes are TRBV3-1 (or the pseudogene TRBV3-2) and TRBJ2-1; 13 bases agree with TRBD2. Trimming at V came to 4 bases and at J to 6 bases, leaving 3 bases not matched to a gene. The CDR3 has 15 amino acids. Germline lookup yields CDR1 LGHDT and CDR2 YNNKEL (reference sequence). CDR3 in amino acids: CASSPGTSGTNEQFF. The DNA of the CDR3 is TGTGCCAGCAGCCCAGGGACTAGCGGGACCAATGAGCAGTTCTTC.

The V gene is TRBV4-1, the J gene TRBJ1-2, with TRBD1 matching 7 bases. The CDR3 is made up of 15 amino acids. Unmatched junction bases numbered 6, after V lost 1 base and J lost 4 bases. Germline V gene data show CDR1 as MGHRA and CDR2 as YSYEKL. CDR3 sequence reads: CASSQVTGSFYGYTF. The CDR3 DNA follows: TGCGCCAGCAGCCAAGTGACAGGGTCTTTCTATGGCTACACCTTC.

CDR3 coding DNA: TGTGCCAGCTCACCTGGACAGGGGGCGAACACTGAAGCTTTCTTT. Translation: CASSPGQGANTEAFF. The chain links TRBV18 to TRBJ1-1, with 11 bases aligning to TRBD1. Per the germline V gene, CDR1 is KGHSH and CDR2 is LQKENI. The CDR3 has 15 amino acids. J was trimmed by 1 base and V by 3 bases; bases with no gene match: 1.

This clone occurred a few times. This chain uses TRBV23-1 with TRBJ1-2; 7 bases are shared with TRBD1. TRBV23-1 is assigned to the ORF class and has an uncertain function. Trimming removed 8 bases from V and 5 bases from J; junction bases left unmatched: 14. This CDR3 is 15 amino acids long. As DNA, the CDR3 is TGCGCCAGCGCCGCGACAGGGACCTCTTATTATGGCTACACCTTC. This gives the protein CASAATGTSYYGYTF.

The V gene is TRBV7-2, the J gene TRBJ2-1; 13 positions match TRBD2. With V trimmed by 1 base and J by 8 bases, 5 bases remained unmatched. The CDR3 consists of 16 residues. The V gene's germline CDR1 is SGHTA and CDR2 FQGNSA. The CDR3 sequence is CASSLVGTSGVDEQFF. The CDR3 DNA follows: TGTGCCAGCAGCTTAGTTGGGACTAGCGGGGTCGATGAGCAGTTCTTC.

This sequence joins TRBV12-3 or TRBV12-4 and TRBJ1-2; D is undetermined. Trimming pared 4 bases from V and 4 bases from J, leaving 10 bases between. This CDR3 region has 13 residues. CDR3 amino acids: CASSSQTTYGYTF. CDR3 in DNA: TGTGCCAGCAGTTCCCAAACTACCTATGGCTACACCTTC.

In nucleotides, the CDR3 is TGTGCCAGCAGTGAACAGGGTCATGGCTACACCTTC. This gives the protein CASSEQGHGYTF. The rearrangement joins TRBV6-1 to TRBJ1-2; the D gene is possibly TRBD1 (5 bases). The CDR3 totals 12 residues. Between the trimmed V and J ends, which lost 2 bases and 6 bases, there was a span of 7 bases. The germline V gene encodes CDR1 MNHNS and CDR2 SASEGT.

This clone was seen more than once but under ten times. At the DNA level, this CDR3 is encoded by other sequences in the same sample as well. This rearrangement joins TRBV3-1 (or the pseudogene TRBV3-2) to TRBJ2-7; 10 nucleotides agree with TRBD2. Trimming cost V 4 bases and J 3 bases; bases outside gene matches: 6. This CDR3 comprises 15 residues. The germline gives CDR1 LGHDT, CDR2 YNNKEL (reference sequence). Here the CDR3 reads CASSLRTSGGYEQYF. DNA for the CDR3: TGTGCCAGCAGCCTTCGGACTAGCGGAGGCTACGAGCAGTACTTC.

V gene TRBV19 combines with J gene TRBJ2-3, with no clear D. CDR1 is LNHDA and CDR2 is SQIVND in the germline V gene (reference sequence). The CDR3 loop spans 14 amino acids. Trimming shortened V by 3 bases and J by 2 bases, and 9 bases separated the two germline ends. The CDR3 DNA reads TGTGCCAGTAGTATCGGGTATAACACAGATACGCAGTATTTT. Amino acid sequence: CASSIGYNTDTQYF.

The rearrangement links TRBV25-1 to TRBJ2-5, with TRBD1 matching over 7 bases. Germline CDR1 reads MGHDK; CDR2 reads SYGVNS. With 5 bases clipped from V and 0 bases from J, the junction kept 6 bases outside the gene matches. This CDR3 has 15 amino acids. DNA for the CDR3: TGTGCCAGCAGTCCGATCAGGGGGTACCAAGAGACCCAGTACTTC. Translating gives CASSPIRGYQETQYF.

This chain connects TRBV18 to TRBJ2-5; TRBD1 might be the D (5 bases). V was shortened by 0 bases and J by 5 bases, with 10 bases between the two germline ends. CDR1 KGHSH and CDR2 LQKENI come from the germline V gene. The CDR3 has 14 residues. CDR3 nucleotide sequence: TGTGCCAGCTCACCACCGCCGGCAGGGGAGACCCAGTACTTC. It is translated as CASSPPPAGETQYF.

The chain recombines TRBV5-1 with TRBJ2-6; 7 bases match TRBD2. The length of the CDR3 is 16 residues. Germline values: CDR1 SGHRS, CDR2 YFSETQ. Unmatched junction bases numbered 3, after V lost 0 bases and J lost 3 bases. CDR3 coding DNA: TGCGCCAGCAGCTTGGAGGCGGGGGTTGGGGCCAACGTCCTGACTTTC. Its protein product is CASSLEAGVGANVLTF.

The chain combines TRBV19 with TRBJ2-3; perhaps TRBD1 as D (6 bases). CDR3 size: 15 residues. Trimming pared 5 bases from V and 4 bases from J, leaving 16 bases between. Germline lookup yields CDR1 LNHDA and CDR2 SQIVND (reference sequence). This CDR3 reads CASSLGQGIADTQYF. The DNA for the CDR3 is TGTGCCAGTAGTCTTGGCCAGGGGATTGCAGATACGCAGTATTTT.

The chain links TRBV6-6 to TRBJ2-7; TRBD1 agrees at 9 bases. The CDR3 length is 13 residues. The junction had 5 bases not matched to a gene; V was cut back by 5 bases and J by 6 bases. In germline, CDR1 is MNHNY, CDR2 SVGAGI (reference sequence). CDR3 DNA: TGTGCCAGCAGTGCTACAGGGGGCGCCGAGCAGTACTTC. This codes for CASSATGGAEQYF.

The chain uses TRBV29-1 and TRBJ1-5; 8 nucleotides align to TRBD1. From germline, CDR1 is SQVTM and CDR2 ANQGSEA. V shed 7 bases and J 3 bases; nucleotides not matched to a gene: 8. The CDR3 consists of 14 residues. CDR3 nucleotides: TGCAGCGCCGCGACAGGGGACCTCAATCAGCCCCAGCATTTT. Protein product: CSAATGDLNQPQHF.